Shown below are 27 T cell receptor beta chains from a single sample sequenced in a study of cytomegalovirus exposure and HLA in healthy donors. The PCR made use of 60 Vbeta and 13 Jbeta primers. Data came from immunoSEQ multiplex PCR; TCRdb stores just in-frame clones and leaves some out. The sample holds about 89,000 clones, roughly 86% seen once. Material for sequencing was PBMCs. The source is a man between 25 and 39 years old in good health and CMV-seropositive.

This clone showed up just once. V usage is TRBV7-2 and J usage is TRBJ2-1; 9 nucleotides agree with TRBD1. This CDR3 is 14 amino acids long. Germline V gene data show CDR1 as SGHTA and CDR2 as FQGNSA. The J segment lost 5 bases and the V segment lost 4 bases, leaving 3 bases of the junction unmatched. The CDR3 sequence is CASSSWTGDNEQFF. In DNA, the CDR3 is TGTGCCAGCAGCTCCTGGACAGGGGACAATGAGCAGTTCTTC.

This sequence joins TRBV25-1 and TRBJ2-7; D perhaps matches TRBD1 (6 bases). V was cut by 4 bases and J by 6 bases, with 22 bases left in between. Germline V gives CDR1 MGHDK, CDR2 SYGVNS. The CDR3 totals 16 residues. The CDR3 nucleotides are TGTGCCAGCAGTGGCCGGCGTCGGGACACCCTTGGCGAGCAGTACTTC. Its protein is CASSGRRRDTLGEQYF.

This sequence joins TRBV5-1 and TRBJ1-2; D remains unclear. Germline V gene sequence: CDR1 SGHRS, CDR2 YFSETQ. The germline V and J ends were trimmed by 0 bases and 2 bases, with 5 bases remaining between them. The CDR3 covers 13 residues. CDR3 sequence (DNA): TGCGCCAGCAGCTTGGAGAGAAACTATGGCTACACCTTC. Translating gives CASSLERNYGYTF.

The chain links TRBV30 to TRBJ2-7, with D tentatively TRBD1 (6 bases). There are 13 residues in the CDR3. Germline-derived CDR1 and CDR2 are GTSNPN and SVGIG (reference sequence). Trimming took 1 base from V and 3 from J, leaving 10 bases between them. CDR3 sequence (DNA): TGTGCCTGGAGTGAGGACAGTATCTACGAGCAGTACTTC. Protein: CAWSEDSIYEQYF.

The chain is built from TRBV5-1 and TRBJ2-1; 7 nucleotides line up with TRBD2. The junction had 11 bases not matched to a gene; V was cut back by 6 bases and J by 5 bases. The CDR3 totals 15 residues. Germline assignment: CDR1 SGHRS and CDR2 YFSETQ. In DNA form, the CDR3 reads TGCGCCAGCAACAAACCGACTAGCAGTGACAATGAGCAGTTCTTC. This gives the protein CASNKPTSSDNEQFF.

The genes are TRBV7-2 and TRBJ2-5; no clear D gene. V lost 3 bases and J lost 2, with 10 bases in between. The germline gives CDR1 SGHTA, CDR2 FQGNSA. The CDR3 contains 14 residues. The DNA for the CDR3 is TGTGCCAGCAGCTTCGGCGGATCACAAGAGACCCAGTACTTC. Residues: CASSFGGSQETQYF.

This clone was recorded a few times. The chain uses TRBV19 and TRBJ1-4; 9 bases map to TRBD1. There are 16 residues in the CDR3. The V gene end was trimmed by 6 bases and the J gene end by 7 bases; junction bases not matched to a gene: 12. Germline CDR1 and CDR2: LNHDA and SQIVND (reference sequence). CDR3 residues: CASSTSPGQGVEKLFF. The CDR3 nucleotides read TGTGCCAGTAGCACCTCACCGGGACAGGGTGTTGAAAAACTGTTTTTT.

This chain uses TRBV28 with TRBJ1-2, with a weak D call TRBD1 (6 bases). Between the trimmed V and J ends, which lost 3 bases and 2 bases, there was a span of 16 bases. The CDR3 has 16 residues. CDR1 is MDHEN, CDR2 SYDVKM, per germline. The CDR3 bases are TGTGCCAGCAGTTTGGCAGGGGTTATGGTGAACTATGGCTACACCTTC. The encoded protein is CASSLAGVMVNYGYTF.

The chain has TRBV5-8 and TRBJ2-1; perhaps TRBD1 as D (5 bases). The CDR3 totals 16 residues. The germline gives CDR1 SGHTS, CDR2 YDEGEE. V shed 0 bases and J shed 1 base, with 11 bases lying between them. CDR3 nucleotides: TGTGCCAGCAGCTTGGAATGGACACAATCCTACAATGAGCAGTTCTTC. This codes for CASSLEWTQSYNEQFF.

The gene calls are TRBV10-3 and TRBJ2-1; TRBD2 aligns across 8 bases. Trimming at V came to 10 bases and at J to 0 bases, leaving 5 bases not matched to a gene. Germline CDR1 is ENHRY and CDR2 is SYGVKD. The length of the CDR3 is 14 residues. This CDR3 is CATTSGSSYNEQFF. The CDR3 nucleotides read TGTGCCACTACTAGCGGAAGCTCCTACAATGAGCAGTTCTTC.

The gene calls are TRBV11-2 and TRBJ2-1, with D uncertain. The V end lost 2 bases, the J end lost 0 bases, and 11 bases lay between the germline ends. The CDR3 length is 16 residues. CDR1 and CDR2 (germline): SGHAT, FQNNGV. CDR3 region: CASSLLGRSSYNEQFF. CDR3 DNA sequence: TGTGCCAGCAGCTTACTTGGCAGATCCTCCTACAATGAGCAGTTCTTC.

The genes are TRBV28 and TRBJ1-2; 7 bases line up with TRBD1. This CDR3 contains 14 residues. Germline CDR1 MDHEN, CDR2 SYDVKM. With V trimmed by 10 bases and J by 3 bases, 11 bases remained unmatched. CDR3 bases: TGTGCCACCACTGCGGGACAGACAGACTATGGCTACACCTTC. Its protein is CATTAGQTDYGYTF.

The gene calls are TRBV28 and TRBJ2-3, with TRBD2 as a possible D gene (7 bases). Germline CDR1 reads MDHEN; CDR2 reads SYDVKM. The CDR3 contains 15 residues. Trimming left V 7 bases short and J 0 bases short, with 14 bases between. For the CDR3, the DNA is TGTGCCAGCACCCTAGGGGGAGGGAGCACAGATACGCAGTATTTT. Protein sequence: CASTLGGGSTDTQYF.

The gene calls are TRBV11-2 and TRBJ2-6, with D possibly TRBD2 on 5 matching bases. Per germline, CDR1 SGHAT and CDR2 FQNNGV. This CDR3 has 15 amino acids. V lost 4 bases and J 0 bases, leaving 7 bases between the germline ends. The CDR3 loop is CASSWGDSGANVLTF. CDR3 DNA sequence: TGTGCCAGCAGCTGGGGAGACTCTGGGGCCAACGTCCTGACTTTC.

The chain employs TRBV9 and TRBJ2-4; TRBD1 agrees at 9 bases. CDR3 length: 17 amino acids. The J segment lost 6 bases and the V segment lost 4 bases, leaving 14 bases of the junction unmatched. Per the germline V gene, CDR1 is SGDLS and CDR2 is YYNGEE. The CDR3 nucleotides read TGTGCCAGCAGCCTTCGAAACAAGACAGGGGGACGAAACATTCAGTACTTC. This encodes CASSLRNKTGGRNIQYF.

This clone has just a few counts. The gene calls are TRBV7-9 and TRBJ1-1; D call uncertain. The V gene lost 5 bases and the J gene lost 0 bases, with 13 bases spanning the gap. There are 15 residues in the CDR3. Germline V gives CDR1 SEHNR, CDR2 FQNEAQ (reference sequence). The CDR3 DNA sequence: TGTGCCAGCAGCCCAAACCTAGTCCTGAACACTGAAGCTTTCTTT. Amino acid sequence: CASSPNLVLNTEAFF.

This chain uses TRBV7-8 with TRBJ1-4, with D possibly being TRBD1 (6 bases). Germline CDR1 is SGHVS and CDR2 is FQNEAQ. CDR3 length equals 17 residues. Trimming took 5 bases from V and 7 from J, leaving 23 bases between them. The DNA for the CDR3 is TGTGCCAGCAGCCAAAACGCTTACCGACAGGCTGGTGAAAAACTGTTTTTT. Protein: CASSQNAYRQAGEKLFF. The full variable domain, in which reference TRBV7-8 and TRBJ1-4 provide the parts outside the CDR3, is GAGVSQSPRYKVAKRGQDVALRCDPISGHVSLFWYQQALGQGPEFLTYFQNEAQLDKSGLPSDRFFAERPEGSVSTLKIQRTQQEDSAVYLCASSQNAYRQAGEKLFFGSGTQLSVL.

V is TRBV30 and J is TRBJ2-7, with 8 nucleotides matching TRBD1. Looked up from germline, CDR1 is GTSNPN and CDR2 is SVGIG (reference sequence). The CDR3 spans 13 residues. J lost 4 bases, V lost 3 bases, and 5 bases had no gene match. CDR3 DNA sequence: TGTGCCTGGAGCGGTTGGACAGGGTACGAGCAGTACTTC. It yields the protein CAWSGWTGYEQYF. The full variable domain, rest sourced from reference TRBV30 and TRBJ2-7, is SQTIHQWPATLVQPVGSPLSLECTVEGTSNPNLYWYRQAAGRGLQLLFYSVGIGQISSEVPQNLSASRPQDRQFILSSKKLLLSDSGFYLCAWSGWTGYEQYFGPGTRLTVT.

This chain uses TRBV4-1 with TRBJ2-1, with D maybe TRBD2 (6 bases). Germline V gene lookup returns CDR1 MGHRA and CDR2 YSYEKL. Trimming took 0 bases from V and 7 from J, leaving 13 bases between them. The length of the CDR3 is 15 residues. The CDR3 reads CASSQDRPGRNEQFF. DNA of the CDR3: TGCGCCAGCAGCCAAGATCGGCCAGGGAGGAATGAGCAGTTCTTC.

The chain is built from TRBV21-1 and TRBJ2-5; the table's D call, TRBD2, was not checked against the DNA. TRBV21-1 is a documented pseudogene. CDR3 size: 18 residues. DNA for the CDR3: TGTGCCAGCTCGGGATCCGGGACTAGCGGGAGGGCAGGAGAGACCCAGTACTTC. Translation: CASSGSGTSGRAGETQYF.

V usage is TRBV5-1 and J usage is TRBJ2-3; 14 bases are shared with TRBD2. This CDR3 has 17 amino acids. With V trimmed by 4 bases and J by 5 bases, 9 bases remained unmatched. The germline V gene has CDR1 SGHRS and CDR2 YFSETQ. In DNA form, the CDR3 reads TGCGCCAGCAGCCCCTACGGGACTAGCGGGAGTCAAGATACGCAGTATTTT. Protein: CASSPYGTSGSQDTQYF.

This chain uses TRBV18 with TRBJ1-3, with 10 bases identical to TRBD1. The ends lost 3 bases at V and 4 bases at J; junction bases unmatched: 6. Germline V lookup: CDR1 KGHSH, CDR2 LQKENI. The length of the CDR3 is 16 residues. CDR3 nucleotide sequence: TGTGCCAGCTCACCGTCTAGACAGGGGGCCGGAAACACCATATATTTT. Amino acids: CASSPSRQGAGNTIYF. Combining the CDR3 with reference TRBV18 and TRBJ1-3 gives the whole variable domain NAGVMQNPRHLVRRRGQEARLRCSPMKGHSHVYWYRQLPEEGLKFMVYLQKENIIDESGMPKERFSAEFPKEGPSILRIQQVVRGDSAAYFCASSPSRQGAGNTIYFGEGSWLTVV.

The chain uses TRBV5-4 and TRBJ2-7, with D possibly matching TRBD2 (6 bases). The germline V gene has CDR1 SGHNT and CDR2 YYREEE (reference sequence). Trimming shortened V by 4 bases and J by 0 bases, and 11 bases separated the two germline ends. CDR3 length: 14 residues. Here the CDR3 reads CASSPLGSSYEQYF. CDR3 nucleotides: TGTGCCAGCAGCCCACTCGGGAGCTCCTACGAGCAGTACTTC.

The CDR3 protein is CASSLVRTGGTEQYF. The CDR3 DNA reads as TGTGCCAGCAGCTTAGTTCGGACAGGGGGCACCGAGCAGTACTTC. The genes are TRBV11-2 and TRBJ2-7; 11 bases match TRBD1. Germline V gene sequence: CDR1 SGHAT, CDR2 FQNNGV. The CDR3 length is 15 residues. Trimming took 1 base from V and 6 from J; bases not matched to a gene: 5. Supplemented by reference TRBV11-2 and TRBJ2-7, the full variable domain reads EAGVAQSPRYKIIEKRQSVAFWCNPISGHATLYWYQQILGQGPKLLIQFQNNGVVDDSQLPKDRFSAERLKGVDSTLKIQPAKLEDSAVYLCASSLVRTGGTEQYFGPGTRLTVT.

The gene calls are TRBV7-9 and TRBJ1-1; TRBD1 agrees at 8 bases. The CDR3 is 14 residues long. Germline loops: CDR1 SEHNR, CDR2 FQNEAQ (reference sequence). With 5 bases clipped from V and 5 bases from J, the junction kept 7 bases outside the gene matches. CDR3 bases: TGTGCCAGCAGCCGATCAGGGGGCGAGACTGAAGCTTTCTTT. As protein: CASSRSGGETEAFF. Full variable domain (outside the CDR3, taken from reference TRBV7-9 and TRBJ1-1): DTGVSQNPRHKITKRGQNVTFRCDPISEHNRLYWYRQTLGQGPEFLTYFQNEAQLEKSRLLSDRFSAERPKGSFSTLEIQRTEQGDSAMYLCASSRSGGETEAFFGQGTRLTVV.

J is TRBJ2-1 and V is TRBV9, with 12 bases lining up with TRBD2. V was clipped by 0 bases and J by 7 bases; unmatched bases: 5. Germline loops: CDR1 SGDLS, CDR2 YYNGEE. The CDR3 has 16 residues. In DNA form, the CDR3 reads TGTGCCAGCAGCGTAGAGTCACTAGCGGGAGGTAATGAGCAGTTCTTC. It specifies CASSVESLAGGNEQFF.

With respect to this clone: At one boundary the junction diverges from the germline segment, which might be a read error. The V call is TRBV7-7, the J call TRBJ2-1; the D is unclear. Germline V gene sequence: CDR1 SSHAT, CDR2 FNYEAQ (reference sequence). CDR3 length: 15 amino acids. The CDR3 sequence is CASSLSETNYNEQFF. CDR3 in DNA: TGTGCTAGCAGCTTATCCGAAACAAATTACAATGAGCAGTTCTTC. Full variable domain (remainder filled in from reference TRBV7-7 and TRBJ2-1): GAGVSQSPRYKVTKRGQDVTLRCDPISSHATLYWYQQALGQGPEFLTYFNYEAQPDKSGLPSDRFSAERPEGSISTLTIQRTEQRDSAMYRCASSLSETNYNEQFFGPGTRLTVL.